This TCR beta chain is from a study of OX40 agonist ivuxolimab in advanced cancers. Background on the study: Intravenous ivuxolimab was administered to patients every 2 weeks at 0.01 to 10 mg/kg.

Produced via immunoSEQ multiplex PCR; TCRdb's table is partial and in-frame only. Of 80,000 or so clones in the sample, 90% to 95% were seen once. Concerning this clone: Its specificity is unknown.

General study findings and limits: Blood T cells, both CD4+ and CD8+, expanded clonally by week 6 at 0.1 to 3.0 mg/kg.

This CDR3 contains 12 residues. V lost 6 bases to trimming and J lost 5 bases; unmatched junction nucleotides: 2. Germline loops: CDR1 MNHEY, CDR2 SMNVEV (reference sequence). This chain joins TRBV27 and TRBJ2-5; 8 nucleotides align to TRBD2. This clonotype was obtained from an adult with an advanced solid tumor such as melanoma, head and neck, liver or kidney cancer. Sequences were derived from CD4+ or CD8+ T cells sorted from blood, sampled in a trial of the OX40 agonist ivuxolimab. CDR3 loop: CASSPGGETQYF. DNA for the CDR3: TGTGCCAGCAGCCCGGGAGGGGAGACCCAGTACTTC.